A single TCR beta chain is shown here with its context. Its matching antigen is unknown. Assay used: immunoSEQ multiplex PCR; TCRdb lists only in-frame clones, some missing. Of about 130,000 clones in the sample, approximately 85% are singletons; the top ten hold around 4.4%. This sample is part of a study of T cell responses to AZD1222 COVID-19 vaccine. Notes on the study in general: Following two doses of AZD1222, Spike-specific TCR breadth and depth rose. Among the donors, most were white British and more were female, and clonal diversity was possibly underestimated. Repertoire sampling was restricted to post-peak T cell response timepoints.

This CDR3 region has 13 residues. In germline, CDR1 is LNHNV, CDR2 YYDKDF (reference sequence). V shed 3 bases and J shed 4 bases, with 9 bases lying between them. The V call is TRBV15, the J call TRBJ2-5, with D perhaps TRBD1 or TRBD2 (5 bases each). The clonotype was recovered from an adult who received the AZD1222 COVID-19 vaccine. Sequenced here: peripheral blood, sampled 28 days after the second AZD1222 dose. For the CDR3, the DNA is TGTGCCACCAGCAGTCCCGGGGCAGAGACCCAGTACTTC. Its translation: CATSSPGAETQYF.